This T cell receptor beta chain was sequenced in a study of tumor-infiltrating lymphocytes in primary liver carcinoma. Looking at the study overall: Each participant had primary liver carcinoma, and surgical resection was the treatment.

This clonotype was observed a few times. Germline DNA was extracted too, while blood RNA derived from unsorted whole blood. Trimming at V came to 5 bases and at J to 5 bases, leaving 7 bases not matched to a gene. Germline lookup yields CDR1 MDHEN and CDR2 SYDVKM. CDR3 size: 15 residues. A primer in the constant region served to generate TCR beta cDNA from roughly 450 ng of total RNA. Researchers made the TCR beta libraries by running three nested multiplex PCR rounds with slightly modified ARM-PCR. TRBV1-TRBV30 forward primers and a C-beta reverse primer were used in the first two PCR rounds, which each ran for about 11 cycles. TCRdb reprocessed the multiplex PCR reads via MiXCR and lists one record per CDR3 protein. Seen here are 250,000 to 350,000 distinct CDR3 sequences, about 50% observed once, and the top ten hold about 17%.

The chain joins TRBV28 to TRBJ2-1; 9 nucleotides agree with TRBD2. This clonotype was sampled from a woman aged 25 to 39 with primary liver carcinoma and hepatitis B virus infection. Sequencing was done on a sample of peripheral blood. The CDR3 loop is CASSILAGSHNEQFF. CDR3 sequence (DNA): TGTGCCAGCAGTATCCTAGCGGGAAGCCACAATGAGCAGTTCTTC.